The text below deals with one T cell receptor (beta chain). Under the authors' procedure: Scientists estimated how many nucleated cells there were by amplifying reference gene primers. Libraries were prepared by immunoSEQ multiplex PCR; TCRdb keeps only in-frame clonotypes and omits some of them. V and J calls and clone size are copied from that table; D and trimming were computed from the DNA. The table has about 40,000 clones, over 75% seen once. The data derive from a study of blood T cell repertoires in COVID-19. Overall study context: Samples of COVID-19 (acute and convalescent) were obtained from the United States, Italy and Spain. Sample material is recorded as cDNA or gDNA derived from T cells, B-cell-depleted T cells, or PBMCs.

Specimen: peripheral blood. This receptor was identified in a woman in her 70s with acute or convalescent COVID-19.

CDR3 amino acids: CASSLGSGVSSPLHF. Written as DNA, the CDR3 is TGTGCCAGCAGCCTCGGTAGCGGGGTCAGTTCACCCCTCCACTTT. The gene calls are TRBV5-4 and TRBJ1-6; D gene uncertain. The CDR3 runs 15 residues. V lost 4 bases and J 9 bases, leaving 17 bases between the germline ends. The germline V gene encodes CDR1 SGHNT and CDR2 YYREEE (reference sequence).